Here is one T cell receptor beta chain with its context. This CDR3 contains 18 residues. V lost 1 base to trimming and J lost 3 bases; unmatched junction nucleotides: 12. Germline CDR1 reads SEHNR; CDR2 reads FQNEAQ (reference sequence). Random hexamers primed reverse transcription of 0.5 to 1 ug RNA. MiXCR was run by TCRdb on the immunoSEQ multiplex PCR reads, yielding one entry per CDR3 protein. The table shows around 190,000 distinct CDR3 sequences, with about 95% occurring only once. This sample is part of a study of CD8 T cells in Susac syndrome. This chain connects TRBV7-9 to TRBJ1-2, with TRBD1 identical over 9 bases. Sequenced material: CD8+ T cells from PBMCs. This sequence was found in a human donor with multiple sclerosis. In DNA, the CDR3 is TGTGCCAGCAGCTTAGTCGGCGTGGGGACAGGGAAGGACTATGGCTACACCTTC. Its translation is CASSLVGVGTGKDYGYTF.